This T cell receptor (beta chain) was sequenced in a study of shared clonotypes between healthy human individuals. The study's findings and limits: Generation probabilities were higher for clonotypes shared across all four sorted-subset donors than for unshared ones.

Measured with immunoSEQ multiplex PCR; TCRdb has only the in-frame clones, and not every one. The sample shows some 2 million clones, less than 95% of them seen only once. CD45RO-negative cells were positively selected for CCR7, leaving out terminally differentiated effector memory CD45RA+ cells. The CDR3 consists of 15 residues. CDR1 is SGHTA, CDR2 FQGNSA, per germline. Trimming at V came to 4 bases and at J to 3 bases, leaving 5 bases not matched to a gene. About this clone itself: Its target is not known.

V and J are TRBV7-2 and TRBJ2-7; 11 bases are a match to TRBD2. Sequencing was done on a sample of naive CD8+ T cells sorted from blood. The receptor comes from a young man in good health. CDR3 in DNA: TGTGCCAGCAGCTCTACCACTAGCGGGGGCTACGAGCAGTACTTC. This translates into CASSSTTSGGYEQYF.